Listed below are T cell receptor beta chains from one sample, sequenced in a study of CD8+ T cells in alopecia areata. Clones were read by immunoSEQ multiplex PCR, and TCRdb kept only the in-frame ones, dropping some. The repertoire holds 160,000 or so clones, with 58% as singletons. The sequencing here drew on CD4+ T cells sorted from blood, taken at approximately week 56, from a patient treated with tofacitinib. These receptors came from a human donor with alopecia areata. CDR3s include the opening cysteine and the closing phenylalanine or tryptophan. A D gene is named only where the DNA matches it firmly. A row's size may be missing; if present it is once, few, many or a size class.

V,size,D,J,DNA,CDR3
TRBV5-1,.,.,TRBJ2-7,TGCGCCAGCAGCGGTGGGACGGATACCTACGAGCAGTACTTC,CASSGGTDTYEQYF
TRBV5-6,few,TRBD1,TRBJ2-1,TGTGCCAGCAGGGGGGACAGGGCCCACAATGAGCAGTTCTTC,CASRGDRAHNEQFF
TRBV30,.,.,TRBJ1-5,TGTGCCTGGAGTTCAAAGGGTGGATATCAGCCCCAGCATTTT,CAWSSKGGYQPQHF
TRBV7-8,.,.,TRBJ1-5,TGTGCCAGCAGCTTATCGTGGGATCAGCCCCAGCATTTT,CASSLSWDQPQHF
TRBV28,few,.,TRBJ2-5,TGTGCCAGCAGTTCCGGACAGCTGATACTGACCCAAGAGACCCAGTACTTC,CASSSGQLILTQETQYF
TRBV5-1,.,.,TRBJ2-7,TGCGCCAGCAGTCGGGACGGAGGCTACGAGCAGTACTTC,CASSRDGGYEQYF
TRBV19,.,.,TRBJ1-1,TGTGCCAGTAGTCTCAGAACCGGGACGAGAAACACTGAAGCTTTCTTT,CASSLRTGTRNTEAFF
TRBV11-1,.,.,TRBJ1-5,TGTGCCAGCAGCTTGGGGGGGTACAATCAGCCCCAGCATTTT,CASSLGGYNQPQHF
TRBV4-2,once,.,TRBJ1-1,TGTGCCAGCAGCCAAGTAGGCGTGACCACTGAAGCTTTCTTT,CASSQVGVTTEAFF
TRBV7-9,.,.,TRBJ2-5,TGTGCCAGCACCCCCGACGGCAAAGAGACCCAGTACTTC,CASTPDGKETQYF
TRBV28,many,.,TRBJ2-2,TGTGCCAGCAGCCAACCCACTAACACCGGGGAGCTGTTTTTT,CASSQPTNTGELFF
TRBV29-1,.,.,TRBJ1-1,TGCAGCGTTGTAGGACAGACGAACACTGAAGCTTTCTTC,CSVVGQTNTEAFF
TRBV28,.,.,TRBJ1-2,TGTGCCAGCAGTAGCGGGACCTTCAGTGGCTACACCTTC,CASSSGTFSGYTF
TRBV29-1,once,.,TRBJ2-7,TGCAGCGTTGGGAGTGGGGTTTCCTACGAGCAGTACTTC,CSVGSGVSYEQYF
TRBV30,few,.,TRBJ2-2,TGTGCCTGGAGTAATTACTTAAACACCGGGGAGCTGTTTTTT,CAWSNYLNTGELFF
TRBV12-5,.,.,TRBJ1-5,TGTGCTAGTGGTTTAGCGTCCCTCTGGAAGCCCCAGCATTTT,CASGLASLWKPQHF
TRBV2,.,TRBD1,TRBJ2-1,TGTGCCAGCAGTGAAGCGGGACAGGGGGTCGATGAGCAGTTCTTC,CASSEAGQGVDEQFF
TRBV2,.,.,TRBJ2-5,TGTGCCAGCAGGTCCCAACCACAAGAGACCCAGTACTTC,CASRSQPQETQYF
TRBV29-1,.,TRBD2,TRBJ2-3,TGCAGCGCCTCTAGCGGGGGGTCGGATACGCAGTATTTT,CSASSGGSDTQYF
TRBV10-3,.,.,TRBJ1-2,TGTGCCATCGACCCTGGACAGTCTGGCTACACCTTC,CAIDPGQSGYTF
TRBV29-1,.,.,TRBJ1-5,TGCAGCGTTGGTGGCAGGGGTAGCAATCAGCCCCAGCATTTT,CSVGGRGSNQPQHF
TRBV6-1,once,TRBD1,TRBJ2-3,TGTGCCAGCAGTGACAGGGGGCCATCCACGGATACGCAGTATTTT,CASSDRGPSTDTQYF
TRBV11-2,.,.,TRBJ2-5,TGTGCCAGCAGCTCCGGAGGTCCGGAGACCCAGTACTTC,CASSSGGPETQYF